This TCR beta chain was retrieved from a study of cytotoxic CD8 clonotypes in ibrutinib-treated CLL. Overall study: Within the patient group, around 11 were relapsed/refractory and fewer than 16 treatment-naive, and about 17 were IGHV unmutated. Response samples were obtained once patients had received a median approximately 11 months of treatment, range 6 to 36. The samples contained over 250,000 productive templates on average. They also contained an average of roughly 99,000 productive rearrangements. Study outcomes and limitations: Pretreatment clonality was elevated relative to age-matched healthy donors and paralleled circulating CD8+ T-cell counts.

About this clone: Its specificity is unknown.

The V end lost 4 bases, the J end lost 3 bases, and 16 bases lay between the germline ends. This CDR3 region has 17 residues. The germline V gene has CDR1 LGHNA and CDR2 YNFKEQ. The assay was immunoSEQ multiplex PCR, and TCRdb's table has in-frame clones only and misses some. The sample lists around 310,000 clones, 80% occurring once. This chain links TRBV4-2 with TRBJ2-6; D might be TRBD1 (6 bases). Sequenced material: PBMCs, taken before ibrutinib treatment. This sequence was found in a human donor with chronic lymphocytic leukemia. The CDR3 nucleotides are TGTGCCAGCAGCCCAAGAGGACAGACCTTTGGGGCCAACGTCCTGACTTTC. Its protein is CASSPRGQTFGANVLTF.